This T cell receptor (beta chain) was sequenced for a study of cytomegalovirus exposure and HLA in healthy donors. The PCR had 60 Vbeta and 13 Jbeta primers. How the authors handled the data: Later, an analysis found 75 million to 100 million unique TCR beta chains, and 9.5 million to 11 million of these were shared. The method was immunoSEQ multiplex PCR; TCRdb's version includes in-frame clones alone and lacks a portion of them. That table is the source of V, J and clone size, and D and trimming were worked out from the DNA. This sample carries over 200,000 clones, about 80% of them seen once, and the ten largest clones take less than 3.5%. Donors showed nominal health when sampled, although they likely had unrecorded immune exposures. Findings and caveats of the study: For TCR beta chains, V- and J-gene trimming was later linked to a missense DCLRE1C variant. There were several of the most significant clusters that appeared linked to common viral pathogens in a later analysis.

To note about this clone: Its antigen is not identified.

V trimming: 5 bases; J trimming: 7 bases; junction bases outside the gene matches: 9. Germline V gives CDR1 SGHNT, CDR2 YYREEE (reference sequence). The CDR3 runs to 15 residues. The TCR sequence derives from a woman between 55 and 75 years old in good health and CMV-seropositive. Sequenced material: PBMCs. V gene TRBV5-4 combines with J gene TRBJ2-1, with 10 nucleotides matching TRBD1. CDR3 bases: TGTGCCAGCAGGTCACGGGACAGGGGAAGGAATGAGCAGTTCTTC. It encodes CASRSRDRGRNEQFF. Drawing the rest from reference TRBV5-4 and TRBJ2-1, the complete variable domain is ETGVTQSPTHLIKTRGQQVTLRCSSQSGHNTVSWYQQALGQGPQFIFQYYREEENGRGNFPPRFSGLQFPNYSSELNVNALELDDSALYLCASRSRDRGRNEQFFGPGTRLTVL.